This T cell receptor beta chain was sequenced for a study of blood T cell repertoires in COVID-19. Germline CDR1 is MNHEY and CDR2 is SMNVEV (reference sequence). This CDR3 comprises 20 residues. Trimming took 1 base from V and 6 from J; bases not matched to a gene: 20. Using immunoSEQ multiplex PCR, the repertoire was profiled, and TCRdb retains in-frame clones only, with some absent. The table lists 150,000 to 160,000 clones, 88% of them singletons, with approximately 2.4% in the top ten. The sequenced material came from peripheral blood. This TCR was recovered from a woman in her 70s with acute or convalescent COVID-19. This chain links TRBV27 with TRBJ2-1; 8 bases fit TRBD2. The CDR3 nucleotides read TGTGCCAGCAGTTTATTGGCCCCCCGGGCTAGCGGGCCCCAGGCCAATGAGCAGTTCTTC. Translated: CASSLLAPRASGPQANEQFF.